The 28 T cell receptor beta chains given below trace back to one sample, sequenced in a study of shared clonotypes between healthy human individuals. The table came from immunoSEQ multiplex PCR; TCRdb's copy has only in-frame clones and leaves some out. Among about 2.4 million clones listed, 80% to 95% were seen once. Sequenced sample: naive CD4+ T cells from PBMCs. The subset was: CD45RA+ positively selected. These receptors came from a man aged 18 to 35 in good health. Some clones in this sample may be carry-over from other donors' samples.

This clone was seen once. V is TRBV27 and J is TRBJ2-2; D remains unclear. Deletions cut 8 bases from V and 8 bases from J, with 15 bases between. The CDR3 has 13 residues. CDR1 and CDR2 from the germline V gene are MNHEY and SMNVEV (reference sequence). The CDR3 DNA reads TGTGCCAGCTCCTTTTTGTGGTGGGGGGAGCTGTTTTTT. This encodes CASSFLWWGELFF.

J is TRBJ2-7 and V is TRBV7-9, with D perhaps TRBD1 or TRBD2 (5 bases each). V lost 0 bases, J lost 3 bases, and 9 bases lay in between. The CDR3 has 14 amino acids. Germline V lookup: CDR1 SEHNR, CDR2 FQNEAQ (reference sequence). CDR3 protein: CASSLARGYYEQYF. CDR3 nucleotides: TGTGCCAGCAGCTTAGCCCGGGGCTACTACGAGCAGTACTTC.

The gene calls are TRBV19 and TRBJ1-1, with a possible D match to TRBD1 (5 bases). Per germline, CDR1 LNHDA and CDR2 SQIVND (reference sequence). Trimming pared 4 bases from V and 8 bases from J, leaving 17 bases between. This CDR3 contains 14 residues. The CDR3 nucleotides read TGTGCCAGTAGTACAGGACAACTAAAGCAAGAAGCTTTCTTT. Protein: CASSTGQLKQEAFF. Combining the CDR3 with reference TRBV19 and TRBJ1-1 gives the whole variable domain DGGITQSPKYLFRKEGQNVTLSCEQNLNHDAMYWYRQDPGQGLRLIYYSQIVNDFQKGDIAEGYSVSREKKESFPLTVTSAQKNPTAFYLCASSTGQLKQEAFFGQGTRLTVV.

This rearrangement joins TRBV29-1 to TRBJ2-3; 8 positions match TRBD2. V was clipped by 4 bases and J by 0 bases; unmatched bases: 6. The CDR3 loop spans 15 amino acids. Germline V CDR1 and CDR2: SQVTM, ANQGSEA. CDR3 loop: CSVVPGGISTDTQYF. The CDR3 DNA is TGCAGCGTTGTCCCGGGAGGGATAAGCACAGATACGCAGTATTTT.

The J gene is TRBJ2-7, the V gene TRBV5-4; possible D gene TRBD1, 7 bases. Looked up from germline, CDR1 is SGHNT and CDR2 is YYREEE (reference sequence). The CDR3 consists of 16 residues. V was pared by 3 bases and J by 1 base, with 17 bases between. The CDR3 nucleotides are TGTGCCAGCAGCTCCCGACAGGGAGGTCCATCCTACGAGCAGTACTTC. Translation gives CASSSRQGGPSYEQYF.

This chain uses TRBV7-2 with TRBJ1-3, with D maybe TRBD1 (6 bases). This CDR3 region has 15 residues. The germline gives CDR1 SGHTA, CDR2 FQGNSA. Trimming removed 1 base from V and 7 bases from J, with 14 bases in between. CDR3 DNA: TGTGCCAGCAGCTTAGGTTACAGGGAAAGCAACACCATATATTTT. Translating it yields CASSLGYRESNTIYF.

The V gene is TRBV10-3, the J gene TRBJ1-5; D unclear. The CDR3 extends over 13 amino acids. Germline CDR1 and CDR2: ENHRY and SYGVKD. Trimming shortened V by 6 bases and J by 5 bases, and 11 bases separated the two germline ends. Here the CDR3 DNA reads TGTGCCATCAGAGTGGACGGTGATCAGCCCCAGCATTTT. It yields the protein CAIRVDGDQPQHF.

The chain employs TRBV28 and TRBJ2-3, with no clear D. There are 14 residues in the CDR3. Germline V lookup: CDR1 MDHEN, CDR2 SYDVKM. The V and J ends lost 8 bases and 2 bases respectively, with 14 bases between them. The DNA of the CDR3 is TGTGCCAGCGGGCGTAGAGGCGTCACAGATACGCAGTATTTT. Residues: CASGRRGVTDTQYF. Together with reference TRBV28 and TRBJ2-3, the CDR3 gives the full variable domain: DVKVTQSSRYLVKRTGEKVFLECVQDMDHENMFWYRQDPGLGLRLIYFSYDVKMKEKGDIPEGYSVSREKKERFSLILESASTNQTSMYLCASGRRGVTDTQYFGPGTRLTVL.

The rearrangement links TRBV11-2 to TRBJ2-2, with D uncertain. V was shortened by 2 bases and J by 4 bases, with 11 bases between the two germline ends. The CDR3 is 15 amino acids. The V gene's germline CDR1 is SGHAT and CDR2 FQNNGV. CDR3 amino acids: CASSLRTDLTGELFF. CDR3 nucleotide sequence: TGTGCCAGCAGCTTAAGGACGGACCTCACCGGGGAGCTGTTTTTT. The variable domain in full, completed from reference TRBV11-2 and TRBJ2-2, reads EAGVAQSPRYKIIEKRQSVAFWCNPISGHATLYWYQQILGQGPKLLIQFQNNGVVDDSQLPKDRFSAERLKGVDSTLKIQPAKLEDSAVYLCASSLRTDLTGELFFGEGSRLTVL.

The rearrangement joins TRBV5-1 to TRBJ2-1; D perhaps matches TRBD1 (6 bases). This CDR3 has 14 amino acids. Between the trimmed V and J ends, which lost 4 bases and 6 bases, there was a span of 14 bases. CDR1 is SGHRS and CDR2 is YFSETQ in the germline V gene. CDR3 DNA: TGCGCCAGCAGCCCGAGGACAGAACCCAATGAGCAGTTCTTC. Protein: CASSPRTEPNEQFF.

The gene calls are TRBV28 and TRBJ2-7; D gene ambiguous. This CDR3 spans 14 amino acids. Trimming pared 5 bases from V and 0 bases from J, leaving 11 bases between. The germline CDR1 and CDR2 sequences are MDHEN and SYDVKM. The CDR3 sequence is CASSTYSSSYEQYF. CDR3 nucleotides: TGTGCCAGCAGTACCTATTCAAGCTCCTACGAGCAGTACTTC.

This chain joins TRBV9 and TRBJ1-1; D perhaps matches TRBD1 (5 bases). CDR3 length equals 15 residues. Germline values: CDR1 SGDLS, CDR2 YYNGEE. V was trimmed by 4 bases and J by 1 base, leaving 14 bases between them. CDR3: CASSPWTFKNTEAFF. The CDR3 bases are TGTGCCAGCAGCCCATGGACATTTAAGAACACTGAAGCTTTCTTT.

The rearrangement joins TRBV28 to TRBJ2-1; D remains ambiguous. Trimming pared 8 bases from V and 4 bases from J, leaving 15 bases between. CDR1 is MDHEN, CDR2 SYDVKM, per germline. There are 14 residues in the CDR3. CDR3 in DNA: TGTGCCAGCGCCGCTCGGGCTCGTTACAATGAGCAGTTCTTC. Its translation is CASAARARYNEQFF.

This clone has only one observation. This sequence joins TRBV29-1 and TRBJ2-5; TRBD2 is a possible D gene (7 bases). Germline CDR1 and CDR2: SQVTM and ANQGSEA. Trimming shortened V by 6 bases and J by 4 bases, and 12 bases separated the two germline ends. The CDR3 loop spans 12 amino acids. CDR3 protein: CSVRGLGETQYF. CDR3 in DNA: TGCAGCGTGCGGGGGCTAGGAGAGACCCAGTACTTC.

The V gene is TRBV19, the J gene TRBJ2-1; 15 bases line up with TRBD2. Germline V CDR1 and CDR2: LNHDA, SQIVND (reference sequence). The CDR3 runs 22 residues. V lost 2 bases to trimming and J lost 5 bases; unmatched junction nucleotides: 19. CDR3 region: CASSIFFAGTSGRRLGHNEQFF. The CDR3 DNA sequence: TGTGCCAGTAGTATATTTTTCGCGGGGACTAGCGGGAGGCGGTTGGGGCACAATGAGCAGTTCTTC. Combining the CDR3 with reference TRBV19 and TRBJ2-1 gives the whole variable domain DGGITQSPKYLFRKEGQNVTLSCEQNLNHDAMYWYRQDPGQGLRLIYYSQIVNDFQKGDIAEGYSVSREKKESFPLTVTSAQKNPTAFYLCASSIFFAGTSGRRLGHNEQFFGPGTRLTVL.

V and J are TRBV6-1 and TRBJ1-4; D gene uncertain. Trimming left V 8 bases short and J 7 bases short, with 11 bases between. The V gene's germline CDR1 is MNHNS and CDR2 SASEGT. This CDR3 is 12 amino acids long. The CDR3 reads CASSTLSEKLFF. DNA for the CDR3: TGTGCCAGCTCGACCCTGAGTGAAAAACTGTTTTTT.

Comment on this clone: The same CDR3 arises from other DNA sequences in this sample as well. The chain carries TRBV5-1 and TRBJ2-1; 13 bases align to TRBD2. Germline CDR1 SGHRS, CDR2 YFSETQ. The CDR3 is 16 amino acids. V shed 2 bases and J 3 bases; nucleotides not matched to a gene: 2. CDR3 in DNA: TGCGCCAGCAGCTTCGGACTAGCGGGGGACTACAATGAGCAGTTCTTC. It specifies CASSFGLAGDYNEQFF. The whole variable domain, filled in from reference TRBV5-1 and TRBJ2-1, reads KAGVTQTPRYLIKTRGQQVTLSCSPISGHRSVSWYQQTPGQGLQFLFEYFSETQRNKGNFPGRFSGRQFSNSRSEMNVSTLELGDSALYLCASSFGLAGDYNEQFFGPGTRLTVL.

The CDR3 here is CASSVVPSGSFGHEQYF. CDR3 sequence (DNA): TGTGCCAGCAGCGTAGTTCCTAGCGGGAGCTTTGGCCACGAGCAGTACTTC. The V gene is TRBV9, the J gene TRBJ2-7, with TRBD2 matching 10 bases. Germline-derived CDR1 and CDR2 are SGDLS and YYNGEE. V lost 0 bases, J lost 5 bases, and 11 bases stayed unmatched. This CDR3 has 17 amino acids.

This chain links TRBV18 with TRBJ1-4; D is undetermined. This CDR3 has 12 residues. V was clipped by 4 bases and J by 8 bases, with 8 bases between them. Germline V CDR1 and CDR2: KGHSH, LQKENI. The CDR3 DNA follows: TGTGCCAGCTCACGTTTGGGGGAAAAACTGTTTTTT. Amino acid sequence: CASSRLGEKLFF.

The chain couples TRBV6-6 to TRBJ1-5, with D uncertain. V was shortened by 5 bases and J by 0 bases, with 8 bases between the two germline ends. This CDR3 is 14 amino acids long. CDR1 and CDR2 (germline): MNHNY, SVGAGI (reference sequence). The CDR3 DNA sequence: TGTGCCAGCAGTAAGGGAGATAGCAATCAGCCCCAGCATTTT. Translation gives CASSKGDSNQPQHF.

The chain has TRBV4-2 and TRBJ2-7; 8 nucleotides agree with TRBD2. The V and J ends lost 1 base and 2 bases, in that order; junction bases with no gene match: 1. The CDR3 contains 14 residues. CDR1 is LGHNA, CDR2 YNFKEQ, per germline. CDR3 residues: CASSQAAGAYEQYF. CDR3 nucleotides: TGTGCCAGCAGCCAAGCAGCGGGAGCCTACGAGCAGTACTTC.

This chain uses TRBV18 with TRBJ2-7; D is uncertain. CDR1 KGHSH and CDR2 LQKENI come from the germline V gene. Trimming stripped 1 base from V and 2 bases from J, with 12 bases between. The CDR3 totals 15 residues. CDR3 sequence (DNA): TGTGCCAGCTCACCACAGGATGCTAGGGCCTACGAGCAGTACTTC. Amino acid sequence: CASSPQDARAYEQYF.

This clone was found once. The rearrangement joins TRBV4-3 to TRBJ1-4; the D is unclear. V shed 0 bases and J shed 1 base, with 9 bases lying between them. Looked up from germline, CDR1 is LGHNA and CDR2 is YSLEER. CDR3 size: 16 residues. The CDR3 bases are TGCGCCAGCAGCCAAGAGCTCCGGCGAACTAATGAAAAACTGTTTTTT. It codes for CASSQELRRTNEKLFF.

This chain connects TRBV4-2 to TRBJ2-1; D is possibly TRBD1 (6 bases). With 0 bases removed from V and 4 bases from J, the gap between germline ends came to 16 bases. From germline, CDR1 is LGHNA and CDR2 YNFKEQ. The CDR3 sequence is 17 residues long. The DNA for the CDR3 is TGTGCCAGCAGCCAAGAGTCAGGGGCGTCCCTTTACAATGAGCAGTTCTTC. Encoded protein: CASSQESGASLYNEQFF.

The J gene is TRBJ2-1, the V gene TRBV7-6; D ambiguous. Germline V gene sequence: CDR1 SGHVS, CDR2 FNYEAQ. V lost 4 bases and J lost 8, with 27 bases in between. CDR3 length: 18 residues. The DNA of the CDR3 is TGTGCCAGCAGCTCACCCCCACCCGGGCGCCAGAGTTGGGATGAGCAGTTCTTC. As protein: CASSSPPPGRQSWDEQFF.

Points on this clone: The junction departs from germline at one end; a sequencing error may be responsible. The chain uses TRBV27 and TRBJ2-7; 9 bases agree with TRBD2. The V gene's germline CDR1 is MNHEY and CDR2 SMNVEV (reference sequence). The CDR3 totals 15 residues. DNA of the CDR3: TGTGCCAGCAGTCTCTTACGTGCGGGAGGGGCAGTGGGGAACTTC. Translating gives CASSLLRAGGAVGNF.

The V gene is TRBV28, the J gene TRBJ2-7, with TRBD1 matching 7 bases. CDR1 is MDHEN and CDR2 is SYDVKM in the germline V gene. The CDR3 runs 17 residues. Losses at the gene ends were 5 bases for V and 2 bases for J; bases not matched to a gene: 15. CDR3 sequence: CASSPTDGTAHTYEQYF. The CDR3 nucleotides are TGTGCCAGCAGTCCTACCGACGGGACAGCCCACACCTACGAGCAGTACTTC.

This clone was found once. The chain is built from TRBV10-1 and TRBJ1-2; the D gene is possibly TRBD1 (5 bases). Deletions cut 7 bases from V and 7 bases from J, with 16 bases between. Per germline, CDR1 WNHNN and CDR2 SYGVQD (reference sequence). This CDR3 is 13 amino acids long. CDR3 sequence reads: CASIKAQEGGYTF. The DNA of the CDR3 is TGCGCCAGCATTAAAGCACAGGAGGGTGGCTACACCTTC.